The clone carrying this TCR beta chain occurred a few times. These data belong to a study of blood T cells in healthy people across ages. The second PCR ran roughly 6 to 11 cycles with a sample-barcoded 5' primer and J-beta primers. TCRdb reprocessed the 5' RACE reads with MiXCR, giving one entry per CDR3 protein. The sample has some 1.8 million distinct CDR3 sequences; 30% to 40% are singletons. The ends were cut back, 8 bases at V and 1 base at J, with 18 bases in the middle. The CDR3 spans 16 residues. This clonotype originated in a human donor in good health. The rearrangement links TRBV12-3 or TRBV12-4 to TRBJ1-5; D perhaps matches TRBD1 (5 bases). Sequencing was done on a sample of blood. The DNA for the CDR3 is TGTGCCAGCGCAAGCAAGGGGTTGTTCAGCAATCAGCCCCAGCATTTT. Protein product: CASASKGLFSNQPQHF.